These 26 T cell receptor beta chains share one sample of origin, sequenced in a study of tumor-infiltrating lymphocytes in primary liver carcinoma. With a constant-region primer, TCR beta cDNA was made from roughly 500 ng of total RNA. Sequencing libraries for TCR beta derived from three nested multiplex PCR rounds that used slightly modified ARM-PCR. Two initial PCR rounds of ten to eleven cycles each paired TRBV1-TRBV30 forward primers with a C-beta reverse primer. TCRdb ran MiXCR on the multiplex PCR reads and lists one entry per CDR3 protein. The table includes some 87,000 distinct CDR3 sequences, just under 70% detected once. Each 20-30 mg portion of unsorted bulk tissue served as the source for co-extraction of RNA and DNA. The sample taken for sequencing was tumor-adjacent normal liver tissue. These receptors all stem from a man aged 35 to 55 with primary liver carcinoma and hepatitis B virus infection.

This clonotype appeared a few times. The V gene is TRBV7-9, the J gene TRBJ1-5; D is uncertain. The CDR3 totals 14 residues. The V gene lost 1 base and the J gene lost 1 base, with 5 bases spanning the gap. Germline assignment: CDR1 SEHNR and CDR2 FQNEAQ (reference sequence). Here the CDR3 reads CASSLDSSNQPQHF. CDR3 bases: TGTGCCAGCAGCTTAGACAGCAGCAATCAGCCCCAGCATTTT.

Remarks on this clonotype: The junction and the germline gene differ at one end; a read error may be behind it. The rearrangement joins TRBV11-1 to TRBJ2-5, with D tentatively TRBD1 (6 bases). CDR3 length equals 15 residues. Germline CDR1 is SGHAT and CDR2 is FQDESV (reference sequence). Here the CDR3 reads CASSLGGHQQETRYF. The CDR3 DNA sequence: TGTGCCAGCAGCTTAGGGGGACATCAACAAGAGACCCGGTACTTC.

A word on this clonotype: Mismatch with germline at one junction end may stem from a read error. In DNA form, the CDR3 reads TGTGCCAGCAGTTCGCCCGGTGGGGGGCCCTACAATGAGCAGCCCTTC. Translated, it gives CASSSPGGGPYNEQPF. The chain links TRBV11-2 to TRBJ2-1; D possibly uses TRBD1 or TRBD2 (6 bases each). This CDR3 comprises 16 residues. The germline V gene encodes CDR1 SGHAT and CDR2 FQNNGV.

This clonotype was seen repeatedly, ten times or more. The rearrangement links TRBV12-3 or TRBV12-4 to TRBJ2-3; D remains unclear. The CDR3 extends over 14 amino acids. Trimming removed 3 bases at V and 3 bases at J, with 10 bases between. CDR3 protein: CASSFRIRTDTQYF. DNA for the CDR3: TGTGCCAGCAGTTTCCGGATTAGAACAGATACGCAGTATTTT.

A remark on this clonotype: At one end the junction does not follow the germline gene, possibly because of a read error. J is TRBJ2-7 and V is TRBV12-3 or TRBV12-4; 8 bases line up with TRBD2. The CDR3 spans 14 residues. This CDR3 is CASRNTSGSYEQYF. The CDR3 DNA reads TGTGCCAGCAGGAATACTAGCGGCTCCTACGAGCAATACTTC.

To note about this clonotype: It may be a read error: a sequence one base away is much more abundant. The chain carries TRBV11-2 and TRBJ2-5, with 8 bases lining up with TRBD1. The CDR3 length is 16 residues. In germline, CDR1 is SGHAT, CDR2 FQNNGV. V shed 2 bases and J 6 bases; nucleotides not matched to a gene: 11. In DNA form, the CDR3 reads TGTGCCAGCAGCTTAACAGCAGGGGGCTCGGGGAAGACCCAGTACTTC. This codes for CASSLTAGGSGKTQYF.

The count of this clonotype is one. This chain links TRBV29-1 with TRBJ2-2, with D possibly TRBD2 on 5 matching bases. This CDR3 contains 12 residues. Germline V gene lookup returns CDR1 SQVTM and CDR2 ANQGSEA. CDR3 region: CSGRVNTGELFF. CDR3 sequence (DNA): TGCAGTGGGCGGGTAAACACCGGGGAGCTGTTTTTT.

Details on this clonotype: An end of the junction differs from the germline gene, which may be a read error. The chain couples TRBV28 to TRBJ2-7, with 7 positions matching TRBD1. Germline lookup yields CDR1 MDHEN and CDR2 SYDVKM. This CDR3 contains 16 residues. The CDR3 is CASGSTGAPSSYDQYF. Written as DNA, the CDR3 is TGTGCCAGCGGTTCCACAGGGGCCCCTTCGTCCTACGATCAGTACTTC.

Turning to this clonotype: One junction end disagrees with the germline gene, perhaps due to a read error. The CDR3 region has the DNA TGTGTCAGCAGCTTAGTAGCGGGAGAAACCTACGTGCAGTACTTC. As protein: CVSSLVAGETYVQYF. This chain uses TRBV11-2 with TRBJ2-7; TRBD2 matches 9 bases. Germline V gene sequence: CDR1 SGHAT, CDR2 FQNNGV. The CDR3 length is 15 residues.

This clonotype was observed at least ten times. One end of the junction is discordant with germline, which a read error may explain. The V call is TRBV12-3 or TRBV12-4, the J call TRBJ2-1; 7 nucleotides agree with TRBD2. This CDR3 spans 13 amino acids. CDR3 region: CASSWDSGTTGDF. The DNA for the CDR3 is TGTGCCAGCAGTTGGGACTCCGGGACTACGGGTGATTTC.

On this clonotype: The junction differs from germline at one of its ends, possibly a read error. The J gene is TRBJ2-3, the V gene TRBV29-1; 7 positions agree with TRBD1. CDR3 length: 15 amino acids. Looked up from germline, CDR1 is SQVTM and CDR2 is ANQGSEA. The CDR3 loop reads CSVEILRDSSDMQYF. As DNA, the CDR3 is TGCAGCGTTGAAATCTTAAGGGACAGCTCAGATATGCAGTATTTT.

Comments on this clonotype: Germline is not matched at one junction end, which may reflect a read error. V and J are TRBV6-1 and TRBJ2-3; perhaps TRBD1 as D (5 bases). The CDR3 is 14 residues long. Germline V lookup: CDR1 MNHNS, CDR2 SASEGT. In DNA form, the CDR3 reads TGTGCCAGCAGTCCCCCGGGCAGCACAGGTACGCAGTATTTT. As protein: CASSPPGSTGTQYF.

This clonotype has a handful of counts. A much larger clone sits a single nucleotide away, making a read error possible. The chain joins TRBV6-5 to TRBJ1-3; no reliable D call. The germline CDR1 and CDR2 sequences are MNHEY and SVGAGI. The CDR3 is 12 amino acids. CDR3 in amino acids: CTSSTLGNTIYF. CDR3 bases: TGTACCAGCAGTACACTTGGAAACACCATATATTTT.

V is TRBV10-3 and J is TRBJ2-7; D gene unclear. Germline V gene lookup returns CDR1 ENHRY and CDR2 SYGVKD. The CDR3 extends over 14 amino acids. Trimming cost V 3 bases and J 13 bases, with 22 bases left between them. The CDR3 bases are TGTGCCATCAGTGACCCGGGCGCCACCTACGGGCAATACTTC. Its protein product is CAISDPGATYGQYF.

This clonotype was seen a handful of times. A much larger clone lies a single base off, so this may be a read error. The rearrangement uses TRBV12-3 or TRBV12-4 and TRBJ1-1, with D possibly TRBD1 on 6 matching bases. This CDR3 spans 13 amino acids. The CDR3 nucleotides read TGTGCCAGCAAACAGAGGGGGGGTACTGAAGTTTTCTTT. It yields the protein CASKQRGGTEVFF.

As concerns this clonotype: The germline gene is not matched at one end of the junction; a read error may be the cause. The chain combines TRBV6-1 with TRBJ2-7, with 9 bases fitting TRBD1. Germline lookup yields CDR1 MNHNS and CDR2 SASEGT. The CDR3 contains 15 residues. CDR3 residues: CGSSIVGTGFGEQYF. The CDR3 DNA follows: TGTGGCAGCAGTATAGTGGGGACAGGGTTCGGCGAACAGTACTTC.

By sample share, this clonotype is medium-sized. This sequence joins TRBV11-2 and TRBJ2-3; D is perhaps TRBD1 (5 bases). The CDR3 sequence is 14 residues long. Looked up from germline, CDR1 is SGHAT and CDR2 is FQNNGV. V lost 1 base, J lost 4 bases, and 9 bases lay in between. Written as DNA, the CDR3 is TGTGCCAGCAGCTTAGGACTGGGGCCAGATACGCAGTATTTT. Its protein product is CASSLGLGPDTQYF.

Note on this clonotype: One end of the junction does not line up with germline, which may come from a read error. This CDR3 is CACSLSRGRGADALTF. The CDR3 DNA sequence: TGTGCCTGCAGCTTATCGCGGGGAAGAGGGGCCGACGCCCTGACTTTC. The V gene is TRBV11-2, the J gene TRBJ2-6, with D perhaps matching TRBD2 (6 bases). The CDR3 sequence is 16 residues long. Germline V lookup: CDR1 SGHAT, CDR2 FQNNGV. The full variable domain, completed using reference TRBV11-2 and TRBJ2-6, is EAGVAQSPRYKIIEKRQSVAFWCNPISGHATLYWYQQILGQGPKLLIQFQNNGVVDDSQLPKDRFSAERLKGVDSTLKIQPAKLEDSAVYLCACSLSRGRGADALTFGAGSRLTVL.

The chain joins TRBV7-3 to TRBJ2-1, with 7 positions matching TRBD2. The V gene's germline CDR1 is SGHTA and CDR2 FQGTGA. This CDR3 is 15 amino acids long. V shed 1 base, J shed 4 bases, and the junction held 4 bases outside the gene matches. The DNA of the CDR3 is TGTGCCAGCAGCTTAATAGCGGGCCCTTACAATGAGCAGTTCTTC. It codes for CASSLIAGPYNEQFF.

This clonotype was seen repeatedly, ten times or more. J is TRBJ2-7 and V is TRBV29-1; 7 positions match TRBD1. Per the germline V gene, CDR1 is SQVTM and CDR2 is ANQGSEA. The V and J ends lost 6 bases and 2 bases, in that order; junction bases with no gene match: 7. The CDR3 has 13 amino acids. For the CDR3, the DNA is TGCAGCGTGAGGACAGGACTGACCTACGAGCAGTACTTC. Translation gives CSVRTGLTYEQYF.

This clonotype was detected ten times or more. The chain links TRBV29-1 to TRBJ2-3; D possibly corresponds to TRBD2 (6 bases). This CDR3 region has 12 residues. Trimming left V 4 bases short and J 3 bases short, with 8 bases between. Per germline, CDR1 SQVTM and CDR2 ANQGSEA. In DNA form, the CDR3 reads TGCAGCGTTGGTGGGGGGACAGATACGCAGTATTTT. Translated: CSVGGGTDTQYF.

With regard to this clonotype: With a much larger clone just one base away, this may be a read error. CDR3 in DNA: TGTGCCAGCAACTTAGGCCGGGGGTACGGGGGCACTGAAGCTTTCTTT. Its protein is CASNLGRGYGGTEAFF. The rearrangement joins TRBV13 to TRBJ1-1; D may be TRBD1 (5 bases). The CDR3 spans 16 residues. Germline CDR1 reads PRHDT; CDR2 reads FYEKMQ (reference sequence).

CDR3 nucleotides: TGTGCCAGCAGCCCCGAGCGGGAGAAGGATGAGCAGTTCTTC. Translating gives CASSPEREKDEQFF. This chain links TRBV6-5 with TRBJ2-1, with 8 bases that match TRBD2. The CDR3 covers 14 residues. Trimming removed 6 bases from V and 8 bases from J; junction bases left unmatched: 9. Germline V CDR1 and CDR2: MNHEY, SVGAGI.

This clonotype has a handful of counts. This may be a read error, as it is one base from a much larger clone. This sequence joins TRBV28 and TRBJ2-3; weak D call: TRBD2 (5 bases). This CDR3 has 14 amino acids. The germline CDR1 and CDR2 sequences are MDHEN and SYDVKM. V lost 5 bases, J lost 3 bases, and 12 bases lay in between. The CDR3 nucleotides are TGTGCCAGCAGTAATAGCGAGGAGACAGATACGCAGTATTTT. This encodes CASSNSEETDTQYF.

In regard to this clonotype: One base away lies a much larger clone, so this may be a sequencing read error. Here the CDR3 reads CAISQREASTDTQYF. In nucleotides, the CDR3 is TGCGCCATCAGCCAGCGGGAGGCGAGCACAGATACGCAGTATTTT. The gene calls are TRBV4-1 and TRBJ2-3, with 9 bases fitting TRBD2. Germline CDR1 reads MGHRA; CDR2 reads YSYEKL. This CDR3 has 15 residues.

As to this clonotype: An end of the junction differs from the germline gene, which may be a read error. The chain has TRBV4-2 and TRBJ1-3; TRBD1 might be the D (6 bases). The CDR3 sequence is 15 residues long. Germline V gene data show CDR1 as LGHNA and CDR2 as YNFKEQ. CDR3 bases: TGTGCCAGCAGCCAAAAGGACAGAGCTGGAATCACCATATATTTT. This gives the protein CASSQKDRAGITIYF.